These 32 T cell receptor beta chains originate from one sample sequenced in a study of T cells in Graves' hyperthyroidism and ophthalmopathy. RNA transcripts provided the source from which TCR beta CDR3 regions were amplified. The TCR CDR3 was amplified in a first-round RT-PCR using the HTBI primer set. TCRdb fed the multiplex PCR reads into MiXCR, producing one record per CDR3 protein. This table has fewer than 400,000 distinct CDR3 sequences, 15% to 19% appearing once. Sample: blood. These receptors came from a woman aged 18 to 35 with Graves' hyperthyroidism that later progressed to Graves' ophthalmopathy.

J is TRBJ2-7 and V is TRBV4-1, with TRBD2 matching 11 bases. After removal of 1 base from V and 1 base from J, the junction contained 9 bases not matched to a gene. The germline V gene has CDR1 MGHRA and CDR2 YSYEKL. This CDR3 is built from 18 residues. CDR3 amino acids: CASSQVGSGRAGSYEQYF. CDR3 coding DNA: TGCGCCAGCAGCCAAGTTGGTAGCGGGAGGGCCGGATCCTACGAGCAGTACTTC.

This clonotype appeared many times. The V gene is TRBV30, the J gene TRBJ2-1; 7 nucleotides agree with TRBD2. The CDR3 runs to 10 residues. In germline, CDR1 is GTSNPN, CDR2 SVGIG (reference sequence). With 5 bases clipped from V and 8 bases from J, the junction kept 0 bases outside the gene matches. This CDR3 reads CAWAGDEQFF. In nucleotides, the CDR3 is TGTGCCTGGGCGGGAGATGAGCAGTTCTTC. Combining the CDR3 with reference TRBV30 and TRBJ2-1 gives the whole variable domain SQTIHQWPATLVQPVGSPLSLECTVEGTSNPNLYWYRQAAGRGLQLLFYSVGIGQISSEVPQNLSASRPQDRQFILSSKKLLLSDSGFYLCAWAGDEQFFGPGTRLTVL.

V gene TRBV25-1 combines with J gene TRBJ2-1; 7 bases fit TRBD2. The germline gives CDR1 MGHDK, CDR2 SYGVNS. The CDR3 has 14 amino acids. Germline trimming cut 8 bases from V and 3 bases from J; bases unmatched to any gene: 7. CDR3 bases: TGTGCCAGCGATACGTCTAGCGGCTACAATGAGCAGTTCTTC. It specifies CASDTSSGYNEQFF.

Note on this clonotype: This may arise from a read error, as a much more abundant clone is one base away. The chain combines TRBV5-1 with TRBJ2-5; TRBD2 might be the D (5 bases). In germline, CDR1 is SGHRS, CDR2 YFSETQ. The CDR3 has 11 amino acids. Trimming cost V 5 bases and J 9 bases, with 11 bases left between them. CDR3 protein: CASRVEEAQYF. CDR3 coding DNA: TGCGCCAGCAGAGTTGAGGAGGCCCAGTACTTC. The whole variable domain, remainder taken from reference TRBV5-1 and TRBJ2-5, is KAGVTQTPRYLIKTRGQQVTLSCSPISGHRSVSWYQQTPGQGLQFLFEYFSETQRNKGNFPGRFSGRQFSNSRSEMNVSTLELGDSALYLCASRVEEAQYFGPGTRLLVL.

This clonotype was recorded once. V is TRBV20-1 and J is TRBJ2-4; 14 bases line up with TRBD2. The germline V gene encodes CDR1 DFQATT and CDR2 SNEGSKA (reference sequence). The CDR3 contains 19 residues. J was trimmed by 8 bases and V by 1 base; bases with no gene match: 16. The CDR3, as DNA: TGCAGTGCTAGAGGAGGGTCCGGGACTAGCGGGAGCTCAGGAGACATTCAGTACTTC. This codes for CSARGGSGTSGSSGDIQYF.

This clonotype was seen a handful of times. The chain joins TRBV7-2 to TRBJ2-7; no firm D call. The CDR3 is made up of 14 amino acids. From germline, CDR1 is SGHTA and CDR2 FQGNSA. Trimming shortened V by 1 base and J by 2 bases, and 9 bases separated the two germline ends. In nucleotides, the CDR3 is TGTGCCAGCAGCTTAGTTTGGAGCCCCTACGAGCAGTACTTC. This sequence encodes CASSLVWSPYEQYF.

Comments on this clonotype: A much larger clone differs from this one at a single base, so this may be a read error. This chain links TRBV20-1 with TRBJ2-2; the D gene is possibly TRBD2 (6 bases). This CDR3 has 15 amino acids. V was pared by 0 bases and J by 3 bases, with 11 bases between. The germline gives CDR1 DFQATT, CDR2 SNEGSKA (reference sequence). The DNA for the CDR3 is TGCAGTGCTAGAGATGGCGGGACGGACACCGGGGAGCTGTTTTTT. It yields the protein CSARDGGTDTGELFF.

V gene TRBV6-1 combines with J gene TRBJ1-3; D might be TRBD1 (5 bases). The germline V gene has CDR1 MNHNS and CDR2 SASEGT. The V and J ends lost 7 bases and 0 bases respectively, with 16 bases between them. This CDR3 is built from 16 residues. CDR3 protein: CASTGLGTYSGNTIYF. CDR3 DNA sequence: TGTGCCAGCACCGGGCTGGGGACCTACTCTGGAAACACCATATATTTT.

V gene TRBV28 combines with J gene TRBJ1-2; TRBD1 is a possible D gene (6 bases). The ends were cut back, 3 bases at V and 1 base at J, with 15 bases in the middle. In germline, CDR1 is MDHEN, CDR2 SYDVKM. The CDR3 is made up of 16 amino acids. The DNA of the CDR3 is TGTGCCAGCAGTTTTCTTGGAATACAGGGTAACTATGGCTACACCTTC. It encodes CASSFLGIQGNYGYTF.

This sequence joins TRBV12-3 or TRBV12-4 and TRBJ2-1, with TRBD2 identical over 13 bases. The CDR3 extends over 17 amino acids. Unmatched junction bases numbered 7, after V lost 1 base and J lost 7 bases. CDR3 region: CASSLGGLAGEGNEQFF. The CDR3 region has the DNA TGTGCCAGCAGTTTAGGCGGACTAGCGGGAGAGGGGAATGAGCAGTTCTTC.

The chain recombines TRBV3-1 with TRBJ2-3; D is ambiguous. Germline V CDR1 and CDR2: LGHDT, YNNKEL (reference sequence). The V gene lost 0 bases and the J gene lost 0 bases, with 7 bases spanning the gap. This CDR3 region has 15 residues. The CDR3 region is CASSQDAGSTDTQYF. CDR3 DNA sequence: TGTGCCAGCAGCCAAGATGCCGGAAGCACAGATACGCAGTATTTT.

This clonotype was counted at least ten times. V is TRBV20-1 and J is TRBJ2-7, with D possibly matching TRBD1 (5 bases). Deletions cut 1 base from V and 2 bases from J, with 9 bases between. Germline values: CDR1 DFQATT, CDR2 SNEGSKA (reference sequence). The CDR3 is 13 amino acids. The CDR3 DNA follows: TGCAGTGCTAGAGGTGCAGGGCCCTACGAGCAGTACTTC. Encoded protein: CSARGAGPYEQYF.

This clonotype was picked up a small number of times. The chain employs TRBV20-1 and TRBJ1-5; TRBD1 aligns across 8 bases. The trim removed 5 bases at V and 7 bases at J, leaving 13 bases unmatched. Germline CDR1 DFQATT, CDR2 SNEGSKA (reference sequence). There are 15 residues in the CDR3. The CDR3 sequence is CSAGGQADLRQPQHF. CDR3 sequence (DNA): TGCAGTGCTGGGGGACAGGCCGACTTACGACAGCCCCAGCATTTT.

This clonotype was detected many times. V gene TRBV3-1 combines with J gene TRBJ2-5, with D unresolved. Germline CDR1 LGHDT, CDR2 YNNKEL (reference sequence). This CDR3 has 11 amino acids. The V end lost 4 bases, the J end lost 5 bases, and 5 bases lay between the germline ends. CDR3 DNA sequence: TGTGCCAGCAGCCGCGAGGAGACCCAGTACTTC. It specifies CASSREETQYF.

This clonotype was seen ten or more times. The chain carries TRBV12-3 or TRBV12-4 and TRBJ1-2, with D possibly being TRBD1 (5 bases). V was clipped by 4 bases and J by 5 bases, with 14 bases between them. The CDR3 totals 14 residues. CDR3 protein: CASSSSGNLYGYTF. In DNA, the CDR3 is TGTGCCAGCAGTTCCTCAGGGAATTTATATGGCTACACCTTC.

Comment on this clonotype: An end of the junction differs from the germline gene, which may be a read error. The CDR3 protein is CASSNIGRKYSYEQCF. The CDR3 region has the DNA TGTGCCAGCAGTAATATAGGCAGAAAATATTCCTACGAGCAGTGCTTC. The chain is built from TRBV6-1 and TRBJ2-7; D uncertain. This CDR3 contains 16 residues. CDR1 is MNHNS, CDR2 SASEGT, per germline.

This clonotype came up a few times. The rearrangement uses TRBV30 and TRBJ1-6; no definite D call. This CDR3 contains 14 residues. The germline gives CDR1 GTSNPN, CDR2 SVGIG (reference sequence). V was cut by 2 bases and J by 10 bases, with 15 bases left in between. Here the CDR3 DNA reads TGTGCCTGGAGTAGGGAACAGCGAGGGTCACCCCTCCACTTT. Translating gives CAWSREQRGSPLHF.

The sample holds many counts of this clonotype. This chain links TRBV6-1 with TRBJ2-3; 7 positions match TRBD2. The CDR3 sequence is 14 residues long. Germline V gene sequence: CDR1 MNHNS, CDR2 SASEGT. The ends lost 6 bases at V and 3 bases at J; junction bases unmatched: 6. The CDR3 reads CASRAGLGTDTQYF. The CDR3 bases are TGTGCCAGCAGGGCCGGACTAGGAACAGATACGCAGTATTTT.

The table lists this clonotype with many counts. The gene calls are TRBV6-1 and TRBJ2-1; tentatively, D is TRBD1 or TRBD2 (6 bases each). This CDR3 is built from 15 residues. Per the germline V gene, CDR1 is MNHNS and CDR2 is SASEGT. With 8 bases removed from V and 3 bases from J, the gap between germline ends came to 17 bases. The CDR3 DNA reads TGTGCCAGCCCTAGAACAGGGACTGTCTACAATGAGCAGTTCTTC. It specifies CASPRTGTVYNEQFF.

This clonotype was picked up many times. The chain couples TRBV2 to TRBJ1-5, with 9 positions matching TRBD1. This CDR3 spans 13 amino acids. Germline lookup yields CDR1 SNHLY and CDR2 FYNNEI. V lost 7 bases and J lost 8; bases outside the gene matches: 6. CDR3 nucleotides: TGTGCCAGCAAAGGACAGGGGCGGGAGCCCCAGCATTTT. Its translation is CASKGQGREPQHF.

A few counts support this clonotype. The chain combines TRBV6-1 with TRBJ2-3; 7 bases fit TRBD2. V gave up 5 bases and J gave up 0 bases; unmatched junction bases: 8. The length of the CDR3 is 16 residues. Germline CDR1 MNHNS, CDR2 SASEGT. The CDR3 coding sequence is TGTGCCAGCAGTACGATAAGCGGGACTAGCACAGATACGCAGTATTTT. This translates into CASSTISGTSTDTQYF.

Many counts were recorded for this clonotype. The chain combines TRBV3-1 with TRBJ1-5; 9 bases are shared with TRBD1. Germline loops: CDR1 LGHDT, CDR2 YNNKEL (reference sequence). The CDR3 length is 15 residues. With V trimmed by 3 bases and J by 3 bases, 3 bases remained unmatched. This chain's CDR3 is CASSQGTGNNQPQHF. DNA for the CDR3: TGTGCCAGCAGCCAGGGGACAGGGAACAATCAGCCCCAGCATTTT.

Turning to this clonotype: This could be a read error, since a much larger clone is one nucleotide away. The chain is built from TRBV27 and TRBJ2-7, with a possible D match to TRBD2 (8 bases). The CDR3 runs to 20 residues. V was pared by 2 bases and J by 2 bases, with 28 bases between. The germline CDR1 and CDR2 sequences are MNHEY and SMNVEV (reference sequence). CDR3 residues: CASSLRRRGLLAGIPYEQYF. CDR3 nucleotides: TGTGCCAGCAGTTTACGGCGTAGGGGGCTTCTAGCGGGTATCCCCTACGAGCAGTACTTC.

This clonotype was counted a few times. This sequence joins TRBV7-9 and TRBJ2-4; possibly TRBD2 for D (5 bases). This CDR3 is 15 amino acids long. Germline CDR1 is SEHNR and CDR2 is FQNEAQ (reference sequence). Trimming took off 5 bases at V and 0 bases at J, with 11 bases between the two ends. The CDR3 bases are TGTGCCAGCAGCCCACAGAGCGGAGCCAAAAACATTCAGTACTTC. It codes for CASSPQSGAKNIQYF.

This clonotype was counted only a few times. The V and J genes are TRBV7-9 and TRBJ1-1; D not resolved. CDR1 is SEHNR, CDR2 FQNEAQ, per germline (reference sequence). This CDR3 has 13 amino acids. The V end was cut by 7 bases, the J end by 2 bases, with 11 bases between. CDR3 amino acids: CASTPTVNTEAFF. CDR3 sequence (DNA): TGTGCCAGCACCCCAACAGTAAACACTGAAGCTTTCTTT.

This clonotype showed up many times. The CDR3 DNA reads as TGTGCCAGCAGTGACAGGAGACGGTGGACACCGATACAAGAGACCCAGTACTTC. This sequence encodes CASSDRRRWTPIQETQYF. The chain couples TRBV2 to TRBJ2-5; tentative D call: TRBD1 (5 bases). Germline-derived CDR1 and CDR2 are SNHLY and FYNNEI. The V end was cut by 3 bases, the J end by 2 bases, with 22 bases between. The CDR3 has 18 amino acids. Drawing the rest from reference TRBV2 and TRBJ2-5, the complete variable domain is EPEVTQTPSHQVTQMGQEVILRCVPISNHLYFYWYRQILGQKVEFLVSFYNNEISEKSEIFDDQFSVERPDGSNFTLKIRSTKLEDSAMYFCASSDRRRWTPIQETQYFGPGTRLLVL.

The CDR3: CASSLGTGGTLIRSPLHF. The CDR3 nucleotides are TGTGCCAGCAGCTTGGGGACAGGGGGCACCCTGATTCGTTCACCCCTCCACTTT. The chain is built from TRBV5-6 and TRBJ1-6, with 11 positions matching TRBD1. V was clipped by 0 bases and J by 9 bases; unmatched bases: 11. CDR3 length equals 18 residues. CDR1 SGHDT and CDR2 YYEEEE come from the germline V gene. Using reference TRBV5-6 and TRBJ1-6 for the parts outside the CDR3, the full variable domain is DAGVTQSPTHLIKTRGQQVTLRCSPKSGHDTVSWYQQALGQGPQFIFQYYEEEERQRGNFPDRFSGHQFPNYSSELNVNALLLGDSALYLCASSLGTGGTLIRSPLHFGNGTRLTVT.

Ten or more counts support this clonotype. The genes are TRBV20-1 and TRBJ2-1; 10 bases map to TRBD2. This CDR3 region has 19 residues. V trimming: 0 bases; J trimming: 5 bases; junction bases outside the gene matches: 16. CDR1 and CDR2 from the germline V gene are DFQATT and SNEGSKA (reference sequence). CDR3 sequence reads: CSARDRRAGGLVGDNEQFF. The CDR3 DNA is TGCAGTGCTAGAGATCGGCGAGCGGGAGGGCTTGTTGGCGACAATGAGCAGTTCTTC.

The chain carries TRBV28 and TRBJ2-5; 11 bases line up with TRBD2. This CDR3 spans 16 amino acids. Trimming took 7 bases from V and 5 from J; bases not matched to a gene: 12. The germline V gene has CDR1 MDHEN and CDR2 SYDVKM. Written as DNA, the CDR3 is TGTGCCAGCAAACCACCACTAGCGGGAGCTGGGGAGACCCAGTACTTC. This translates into CASKPPLAGAGETQYF. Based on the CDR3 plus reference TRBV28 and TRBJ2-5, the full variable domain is DVKVTQSSRYLVKRTGEKVFLECVQDMDHENMFWYRQDPGLGLRLIYFSYDVKMKEKGDIPEGYSVSREKKERFSLILESASTNQTSMYLCASKPPLAGAGETQYFGPGTRLLVL.

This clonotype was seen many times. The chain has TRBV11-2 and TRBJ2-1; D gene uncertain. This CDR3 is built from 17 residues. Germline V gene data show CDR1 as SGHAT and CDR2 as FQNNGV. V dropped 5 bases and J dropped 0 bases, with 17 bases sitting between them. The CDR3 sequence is CASSRPPAPSSYNEQFF. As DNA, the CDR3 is TGTGCCAGCAGCCGGCCCCCAGCGCCCAGCTCCTACAATGAGCAGTTCTTC. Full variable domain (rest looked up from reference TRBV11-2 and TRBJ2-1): EAGVAQSPRYKIIEKRQSVAFWCNPISGHATLYWYQQILGQGPKLLIQFQNNGVVDDSQLPKDRFSAERLKGVDSTLKIQPAKLEDSAVYLCASSRPPAPSSYNEQFFGPGTRLTVL.

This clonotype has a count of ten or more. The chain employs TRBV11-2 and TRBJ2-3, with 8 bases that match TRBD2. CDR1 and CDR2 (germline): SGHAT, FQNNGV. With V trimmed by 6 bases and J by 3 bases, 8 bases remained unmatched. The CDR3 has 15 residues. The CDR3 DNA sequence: TGTGCCAGCAGTTTTGGGACTAGGCGTACAGATACGCAGTATTTT. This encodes CASSFGTRRTDTQYF.

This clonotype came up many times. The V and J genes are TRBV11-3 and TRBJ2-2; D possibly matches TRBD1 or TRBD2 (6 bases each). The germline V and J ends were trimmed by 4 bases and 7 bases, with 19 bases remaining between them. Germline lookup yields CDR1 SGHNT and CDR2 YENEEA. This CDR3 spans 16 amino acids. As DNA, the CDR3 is TGTGCCAGCAGCTCGGGGGCTCAGGAGGGACTCGGGGAGCTGTTTTTT. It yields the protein CASSSGAQEGLGELFF. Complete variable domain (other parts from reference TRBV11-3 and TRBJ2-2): EAGVVQSPRYKIIEKKQPVAFWCNPISGHNTLYWYLQNLGQGPELLIRYENEEAVDDSQLPKDRFSAERLKGVDSTLKIQPAELGDSAVYLCASSSGAQEGLGELFFGEGSRLTVL.